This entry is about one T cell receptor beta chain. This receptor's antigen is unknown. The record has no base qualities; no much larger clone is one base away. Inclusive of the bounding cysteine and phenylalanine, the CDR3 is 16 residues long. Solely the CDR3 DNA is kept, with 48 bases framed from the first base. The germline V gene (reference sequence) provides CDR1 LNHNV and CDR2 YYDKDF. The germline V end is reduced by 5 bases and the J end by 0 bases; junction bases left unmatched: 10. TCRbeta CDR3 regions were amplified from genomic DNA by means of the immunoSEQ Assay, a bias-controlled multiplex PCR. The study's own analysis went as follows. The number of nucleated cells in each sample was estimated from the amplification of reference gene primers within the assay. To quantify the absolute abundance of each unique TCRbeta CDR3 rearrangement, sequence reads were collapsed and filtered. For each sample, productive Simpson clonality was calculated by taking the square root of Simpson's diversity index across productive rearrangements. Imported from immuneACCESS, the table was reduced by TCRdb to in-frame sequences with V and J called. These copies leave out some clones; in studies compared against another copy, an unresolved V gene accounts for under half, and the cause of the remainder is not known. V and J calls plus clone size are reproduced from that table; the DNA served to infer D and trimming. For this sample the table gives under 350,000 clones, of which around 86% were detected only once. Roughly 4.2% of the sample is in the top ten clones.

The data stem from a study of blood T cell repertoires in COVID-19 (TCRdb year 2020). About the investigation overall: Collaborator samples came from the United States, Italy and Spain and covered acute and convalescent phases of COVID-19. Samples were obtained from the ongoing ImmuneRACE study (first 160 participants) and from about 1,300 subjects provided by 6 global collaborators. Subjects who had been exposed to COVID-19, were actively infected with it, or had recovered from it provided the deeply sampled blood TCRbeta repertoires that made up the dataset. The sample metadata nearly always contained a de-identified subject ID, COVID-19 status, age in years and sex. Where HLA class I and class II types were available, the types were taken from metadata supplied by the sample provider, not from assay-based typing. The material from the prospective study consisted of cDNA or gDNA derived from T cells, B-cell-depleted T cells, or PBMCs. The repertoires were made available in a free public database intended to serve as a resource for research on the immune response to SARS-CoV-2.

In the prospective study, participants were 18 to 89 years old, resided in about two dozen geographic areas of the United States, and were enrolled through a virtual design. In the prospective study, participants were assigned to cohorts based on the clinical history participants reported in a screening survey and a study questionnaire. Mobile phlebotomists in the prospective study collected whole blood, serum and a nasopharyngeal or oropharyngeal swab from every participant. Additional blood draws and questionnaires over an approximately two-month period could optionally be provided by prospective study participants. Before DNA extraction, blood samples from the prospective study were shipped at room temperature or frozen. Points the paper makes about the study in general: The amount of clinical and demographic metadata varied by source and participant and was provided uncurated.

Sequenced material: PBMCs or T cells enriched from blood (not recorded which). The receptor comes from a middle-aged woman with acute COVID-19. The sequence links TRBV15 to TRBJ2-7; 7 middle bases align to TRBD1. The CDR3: CATSRSLTGSSYEQYF. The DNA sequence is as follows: TGTGCCACCAGCCGCTCCCTGACAGGGAGCTCCTACGAGCAGTACTTC.